One and the same sample provided the 30 T cell receptor beta chains below, sequenced in a study of OX40 agonist ivuxolimab in advanced cancers. Data came from immunoSEQ multiplex PCR; TCRdb stores just in-frame clones and leaves some out. The sample yields roughly 70,000 clones, approximately 90% seen once. The sequencing used CD4+ or CD8+ T cells sorted from blood, collected in a trial of the OX40 agonist ivuxolimab. These receptors all stem from an adult with an advanced solid tumor such as melanoma, head and neck, liver or kidney cancer.

The chain is built from TRBV5-5 and TRBJ2-2; 9 positions agree with TRBD1. The J segment lost 5 bases and the V segment lost 3 bases, leaving 2 bases of the junction unmatched. The CDR3 sequence is 14 residues long. CDR1 and CDR2 from the germline V gene are SGHKS and YYEKEE (reference sequence). CDR3 nucleotide sequence: TGTGCCAGCAGCTGGACAGGGGAAACCGGGGAGCTGTTTTTT. It encodes CASSWTGETGELFF.

V is TRBV6-5 and J is TRBJ2-1; no reliable D call. CDR1 MNHEY and CDR2 SVGAGI come from the germline V gene. The CDR3 is 13 amino acids. V was trimmed by 7 bases and J by 8 bases, leaving 15 bases between them. The CDR3 region is CASKRTGWDEQFF. DNA of the CDR3: TGTGCCAGCAAACGGACCGGGTGGGATGAGCAGTTCTTC.

This clone was picked up one time. The genes are TRBV19 and TRBJ2-2, with D maybe TRBD1 (6 bases). Looked up from germline, CDR1 is LNHDA and CDR2 is SQIVND (reference sequence). The CDR3 is made up of 16 amino acids. V lost 7 bases and J lost 0, with 15 bases in between. CDR3 DNA: TGTGCCAGTAACCCGGGGACACTAACGAACACCGGGGAGCTGTTTTTT. Protein sequence: CASNPGTLTNTGELFF.

V is TRBV11-2 and J is TRBJ1-1; no firm D call. Germline V lookup: CDR1 SGHAT, CDR2 FQNNGV. V lost 4 bases, J lost 1 base, and 4 bases lay in between. There are 12 residues in the CDR3. The CDR3 DNA reads as TGTGCCAGCAGCTCCTGGAACACTGAAGCTTTCTTT. This sequence encodes CASSSWNTEAFF.

The chain employs TRBV18 and TRBJ1-1; no clear D gene. The germline V and J ends were trimmed by 3 bases and 8 bases, with 13 bases remaining between them. Germline CDR1 and CDR2: KGHSH and LQKENI. This CDR3 is 13 amino acids long. In DNA form, the CDR3 reads TGTGCCAGCTCACCTACTCAGGACGCCGAAGCTTTCTTT. It yields the protein CASSPTQDAEAFF.

This clone has more than one count but fewer than ten. V usage is TRBV18 and J usage is TRBJ1-1, with D possibly being TRBD1 (5 bases). The CDR3 contains 12 residues. CDR1 KGHSH and CDR2 LQKENI come from the germline V gene. V lost 3 bases, J lost 7 bases, and 9 bases lay in between. The CDR3 region is CASSPGVYEAFF. Here the CDR3 DNA reads TGTGCCAGCTCACCGGGGGTATATGAAGCTTTCTTT.

The chain couples TRBV9 to TRBJ2-1, with 7 nucleotides matching TRBD1. V shed 3 bases and J 5 bases; nucleotides not matched to a gene: 8. Germline V gene sequence: CDR1 SGDLS, CDR2 YYNGEE. The CDR3 has 15 amino acids. Here the CDR3 reads CASSARGGQHNEQFF. Here the CDR3 DNA reads TGTGCCAGCAGCGCCCGAGGGGGACAGCACAATGAGCAGTTCTTC.

For the CDR3, the DNA is TGTGCCAGCAGTACCTCCGGGACTAGCACCGACGAGCAGTACTTC. Encoded protein: CASSTSGTSTDEQYF. This sequence joins TRBV28 and TRBJ2-7; 9 nucleotides align to TRBD2. This CDR3 has 15 amino acids. CDR1 is MDHEN, CDR2 SYDVKM, per germline. After removal of 5 bases from V and 5 bases from J, the junction contained 10 bases not matched to a gene.

As DNA, the CDR3 is TGTGCCAGCAGTGTTGGAGGGAGAGGAACCGGGGAGCTGTTTTTT. Translated, it gives CASSVGGRGTGELFF. The chain links TRBV6-1 to TRBJ2-2; possible D gene TRBD2, 6 bases. The CDR3 is 15 amino acids. The germline V gene has CDR1 MNHNS and CDR2 SASEGT. V was pared by 4 bases and J by 5 bases, with 14 bases between.

This rearrangement joins TRBV30 to TRBJ1-3, with D perhaps matching TRBD1 (5 bases). Germline assignment: CDR1 GTSNPN and CDR2 SVGIG (reference sequence). Trimming removed 4 bases at V and 3 bases at J, with 13 bases between. CDR3 size: 14 residues. DNA of the CDR3: TGTGCCTGGACGACCGGGGGAATTGGAAACACCATATATTTT. Translated, it gives CAWTTGGIGNTIYF. Variable domain in full (rest from reference TRBV30 and TRBJ1-3): SQTIHQWPATLVQPVGSPLSLECTVEGTSNPNLYWYRQAAGRGLQLLFYSVGIGQISSEVPQNLSASRPQDRQFILSSKKLLLSDSGFYLCAWTTGGIGNTIYFGEGSWLTVV.

This chain uses TRBV5-6 with TRBJ1-5; D not certain. Germline V gives CDR1 SGHDT, CDR2 YYEEEE. Trimming pared 0 bases from V and 0 bases from J, leaving 7 bases between. This CDR3 contains 15 residues. The CDR3 protein is CASSLDVNSNQPQHF. The CDR3 nucleotides read TGTGCCAGCAGCTTGGACGTTAATAGCAATCAGCCCCAGCATTTT.

The chain couples TRBV19 to TRBJ2-7; 9 nucleotides align to TRBD2. The CDR3 runs to 15 residues. The V and J ends lost 1 base and 3 bases, in that order; junction bases with no gene match: 4. Germline-derived CDR1 and CDR2 are LNHDA and SQIVND (reference sequence). The CDR3 region is CASSIGSGGFYEQYF. The CDR3 DNA follows: TGTGCCAGTAGTATAGGTAGCGGGGGTTTCTACGAGCAGTACTTC.

The chain is built from TRBV27 and TRBJ1-5; 7 bases align to TRBD1. This CDR3 region has 13 residues. V shed 5 bases, J shed 6 bases, and the junction held 4 bases outside the gene matches. Germline V lookup: CDR1 MNHEY, CDR2 SMNVEV (reference sequence). CDR3 sequence (DNA): TGTGCCAGCAGTGGGACAGCATTTCAGCCCCAGCATTTT. The encoded protein is CASSGTAFQPQHF.

This chain uses TRBV7-9 with TRBJ2-7; D gene unclear. Per the germline V gene, CDR1 is SEHNR and CDR2 is FQNEAQ (reference sequence). Trimming stripped 4 bases from V and 2 bases from J, with 6 bases between. The CDR3 runs 12 residues. CDR3 protein: CASSSAPYEQYF. Written as DNA, the CDR3 is TGTGCCAGCAGCTCAGCCCCCTACGAGCAGTACTTC.

The genes are TRBV6-5 and TRBJ2-3; tentatively, D is TRBD1 (8 bases). CDR3 length: 15 residues. The germline V gene encodes CDR1 MNHEY and CDR2 SVGAGI. The germline V and J ends were trimmed by 6 bases and 2 bases, with 15 bases remaining between them. The CDR3 region has the DNA TGTGCCAGCAGCAAACAGGGGGGGATCACAGATACGCAGTATTTT. This encodes CASSKQGGITDTQYF.

CDR3 sequence (DNA): TGCAGCGTTCGGGTAGCGGGGTCCTACGAGCAGTACTTC. This encodes CSVRVAGSYEQYF. The rearrangement uses TRBV29-1 and TRBJ2-7, with TRBD2 identical over 8 bases. V trimming: 5 bases; J trimming: 1 base; junction bases outside the gene matches: 4. This CDR3 has 13 amino acids. Germline loops: CDR1 SQVTM, CDR2 ANQGSEA.

The gene calls are TRBV29-1 and TRBJ2-3, with a tentative D call TRBD2 (5 bases). Germline lookup yields CDR1 SQVTM and CDR2 ANQGSEA. CDR3 length equals 12 residues. V shed 4 bases and J shed 6 bases, with 11 bases lying between them. CDR3: CSVAGSRDTQYF. The CDR3, as DNA: TGCAGCGTTGCGGGGAGTAGGGATACGCAGTATTTT.

This chain joins TRBV28 and TRBJ2-2; the D is unclear. Trimming shortened V by 2 bases and J by 8 bases, and 12 bases separated the two germline ends. Germline V CDR1 and CDR2: MDHEN, SYDVKM. CDR3 length: 14 residues. The CDR3 loop reads CASSLRQVLGELFF. Here the CDR3 DNA reads TGTGCCAGCAGTTTAAGGCAGGTTTTAGGGGAGCTGTTTTTT.

This clone appeared once. The chain has TRBV7-2 and TRBJ1-6, with 8 bases that match TRBD1. V dropped 6 bases and J dropped 7; count of bases not matched to a gene: 8. This CDR3 is built from 15 residues. Germline-derived CDR1 and CDR2 are SGHTA and FQGNSA. The chain's CDR3 is CASRTRQGLNSPLHF. The CDR3 bases are TGTGCCAGCAGAACTAGACAGGGGTTGAATTCACCCCTCCACTTT. The whole variable domain, filled in from reference TRBV7-2 and TRBJ1-6, reads GAGVSQSPSNKVTEKGKDVELRCDPISGHTALYWYRQSLGQGLEFLIYFQGNSAPDKSGLPSDRFSAERTGGSVSTLTIQRTQQEDSAVYLCASRTRQGLNSPLHFGNGTRLTVT.

The V call is TRBV19, the J call TRBJ1-2; the D is unclear. The CDR3 is 13 residues long. The V gene lost 6 bases and the J gene lost 8 bases, with 16 bases spanning the gap. The germline CDR1 and CDR2 sequences are LNHDA and SQIVND (reference sequence). Written as DNA, the CDR3 is TGTGCCAGTAGCCCTCGGTGGTCCGAAGGCTACACCTTC. The encoded protein is CASSPRWSEGYTF.

The chain couples TRBV5-4 to TRBJ2-7; possibly TRBD1 or TRBD2 for D (5 bases each). V shed 4 bases and J shed 3 bases, with 11 bases lying between them. From germline, CDR1 is SGHNT and CDR2 YYREEE (reference sequence). The CDR3 is 13 residues long. Here the CDR3 reads CASSPRDRYEQYF. In DNA, the CDR3 is TGTGCCAGCAGCCCAAGGGACCGCTACGAGCAGTACTTC.

This clone was found many times. The rearrangement links TRBV2 to TRBJ2-5; D remains unclear. This CDR3 region has 14 residues. Deletions cut 2 bases from V and 0 bases from J, with 7 bases between. Per the germline V gene, CDR1 is SNHLY and CDR2 is FYNNEI. CDR3 sequence reads: CASSETEYQETQYF. The CDR3 DNA sequence: TGTGCCAGCAGTGAAACAGAGTACCAAGAGACCCAGTACTTC.

This chain connects TRBV6-5 to TRBJ2-2; a possible D gene is TRBD1 (6 bases). The CDR3 has 15 amino acids. V lost 6 bases to trimming and J lost 5 bases, with 16 bases between them. Germline V gene data show CDR1 as MNHEY and CDR2 as SVGAGI. This chain's CDR3 is CASRAGQIRTGELFF. In DNA form, the CDR3 reads TGTGCCAGCAGGGCAGGACAGATTCGAACCGGGGAGCTGTTTTTT.

This chain uses TRBV5-6 with TRBJ1-5; 10 bases fit TRBD1. Germline CDR1 SGHDT, CDR2 YYEEEE. This CDR3 contains 16 residues. V lost 3 bases, J lost 6 bases, and 9 bases stayed unmatched. CDR3 coding DNA: TGTGCCAGCAGCTCGACCGGGACAGGGGATGCTCAGCCCCAGCATTTT. Translated, it gives CASSSTGTGDAQPQHF.

The CDR3 is CASSLKASGVRNEQFF. For the CDR3, the DNA is TGTGCCAGCAGTTTAAAGGCTAGCGGGGTCCGCAATGAGCAGTTCTTC. This chain connects TRBV27 to TRBJ2-1; 9 nucleotides align to TRBD2. J was trimmed by 6 bases and V by 2 bases; bases with no gene match: 8. Per the germline V gene, CDR1 is MNHEY and CDR2 is SMNVEV (reference sequence). This CDR3 contains 16 residues.

This clone was seen only a few times. V usage is TRBV29-1 and J usage is TRBJ1-5, with a weak D call TRBD1 (6 bases). The germline CDR1 and CDR2 sequences are SQVTM and ANQGSEA. The CDR3 runs to 13 residues. V shed 7 bases and J shed 6 bases, with 16 bases lying between them. CDR3 region: CSALQGSSQPQHF. In nucleotides, the CDR3 is TGCAGCGCATTACAGGGTTCGAGTCAGCCCCAGCATTTT.

This clone was recorded once. CDR3: CASSFPGNSNQPQHF. The DNA for the CDR3 is TGTGCCAGTAGTTTCCCGGGAAATAGCAATCAGCCCCAGCATTTT. This chain uses TRBV19 with TRBJ1-5; D gene uncertain. The length of the CDR3 is 15 residues. CDR1 and CDR2 (germline): LNHDA, SQIVND (reference sequence). Trimming cost V 5 bases and J 0 bases, with 11 bases left between them.

This sequence joins TRBV5-8 and TRBJ2-5; D remains unclear. The CDR3 extends over 14 amino acids. The germline V gene encodes CDR1 SGHTS and CDR2 YDEGEE. V was cut by 2 bases and J by 5 bases, with 13 bases left in between. In DNA, the CDR3 is TGTGCCAGCAGCTTAAGGGCCACTAAGGAGACCCAGTACTTC. It specifies CASSLRATKETQYF.

This chain joins TRBV11-3 and TRBJ1-1; D unclear. Looked up from germline, CDR1 is SGHNT and CDR2 is YENEEA. Between the trimmed V and J ends, which lost 5 bases and 10 bases, there was a span of 17 bases. CDR3 length: 13 residues. DNA for the CDR3: TGTGCCAGCAGCCTTAACCGAGATACGGCAGCTTTCTTT. Translating gives CASSLNRDTAAFF.

The rearrangement uses TRBV5-1 and TRBJ1-1; D is undetermined. Trimming removed 3 bases at V and 0 bases at J, with 9 bases between. Looked up from germline, CDR1 is SGHRS and CDR2 is YFSETQ. The CDR3 spans 14 residues. CDR3 sequence reads: CASSSWTVNTEAFF. The CDR3 region has the DNA TGCGCCAGCAGCTCCTGGACGGTGAACACTGAAGCTTTCTTT.